This TCR beta chain was captured in a study of blood T cell repertoires in COVID-19. This clone was observed a few times. Measured with immunoSEQ multiplex PCR; TCRdb has only the in-frame clones, and not every one. The data hold under 550,000 clones, with around 90% observed a single time. The CDR3 covers 13 residues. V was clipped by 6 bases and J by 7 bases; unmatched bases: 6. Germline V lookup: CDR1 MNHEY, CDR2 SMNVEV (reference sequence). The chain uses TRBV27 and TRBJ1-5, with 7 bases identical to TRBD1. Sequencing was carried out using peripheral blood. The receptor's source is a man between 18 and 35 years old with COVID-19, enrolled during active disease. The CDR3 coding sequence is TGTGCCAGCAGGGGGACAGAGGTACAGCCCCAGCATTTT. Its protein is CASRGTEVQPQHF.